This T cell receptor (beta chain) was observed in a study of beta chain features in type 1 diabetes. General observations from the study: TCRB CDR3 length was moderately but significantly reduced in all four CD4+ subsets of Type 1 diabetes patients.

Isolated RNA was reverse transcribed in full, so expressed TCRB transcripts were sequenced. There were about 3.57 million reads on average in the naive, central memory and regulatory T cell samples. Profiling relied on immunoSEQ multiplex PCR, and the TCRdb table lists in-frame clones only, not all of them. Of 620,000 or so clones listed, around 16% are singletons. This clone was seen a handful of times. Its antigen is currently unknown. The receptor was derived from a man younger than 35 in good health. Sequencing input: naive CD4+ T cells from blood.

The CDR3 loop reads CASSARRARSTDTQYF. Here the CDR3 DNA reads TGTGCCAGCAGCGCCAGACGGGCTCGGAGCACAGATACGCAGTATTTT. The chain carries TRBV11-2 and TRBJ2-3; D call uncertain. Germline V CDR1 and CDR2: SGHAT, FQNNGV. Trimming left V 5 bases short and J 0 bases short, with 15 bases between. CDR3 length: 16 residues. Filled out from reference TRBV11-2 and TRBJ2-3, the complete variable domain reads EAGVAQSPRYKIIEKRQSVAFWCNPISGHATLYWYQQILGQGPKLLIQFQNNGVVDDSQLPKDRFSAERLKGVDSTLKIQPAKLEDSAVYLCASSARRARSTDTQYFGPGTRLTVL.